Described below is a single T cell receptor (beta chain) sequence and its context. The CDR3 extends over 13 amino acids. The V end was cut by 4 bases, the J end by 1 base, with 7 bases between. Germline CDR1 and CDR2: SGHTA and FQGNSA. The data belong to a study of radiation and T cells in renal cell carcinoma. Study-wide background: Nephrectomy followed 15 Gy stereotactic body radiation by 4 weeks.

Indicated time point: baseline pretreatment blood. Specified treatment: 15 Gy SBRT to primary tumor, nephrectomy 4 weeks later. Clones were read by immunoSEQ multiplex PCR, and TCRdb kept only the in-frame ones, dropping some. In the table there are 130,000 to 150,000 clones, 88% of which are singletons. The chain has TRBV7-2 and TRBJ1-2; D gene uncertain. This specimen was blood, taken from a patient whose treatment included radiotherapy and nephrectomy. This TCR derives from a woman in her forties or fifties with renal cell carcinoma. Here the CDR3 DNA reads TGTGCCAGCAGCTCAGCTGGTAACTATGGCTACACCTTC. The encoded protein is CASSSAGNYGYTF.